This TCR beta chain came from a study of cytomegalovirus exposure and HLA in healthy donors (dated by TCRdb to the late 2010s). For the wider study: An earlier analysis of some 600 of the donors reported under 300 Gb of sequence data and around 120 million unique TCR beta sequences obtained from 150 million to 200 million T cells. The aim of the study was to test whether cataloging public T cell receptors could identify signatures of past pathogen exposure. Approximately 300 gigabases of sequencing data and 75 million to 85 million unique TCR sequences made up an early release that covered several hundred HLA-typed donors. All discovery cohort repertoires had been generated using a single sequencing platform. Both class I and class II loci were covered by HLA typing, at four-digit resolution. In the later analysis, no new phenotypic data were used to find candidate immune exposures; instead, reliance was placed on TCR beta sequences and their occurrence across donors. On average, around 200,000 unique TCR beta nucleotide sequences were sequenced per donor among 398 genotyped donors of the cohort, with around 19% of those sequences being non-productive. The T cell repertoires of about 700 subjects were profiled by immunosequencing and related to cytomegalovirus serostatus. The number of donors typed differed by locus, with roughly 620-640 for A, B, C, DRB1 and DQB1, more than 500 for DQA1, 600 to 610 for DPA1, and some 450 for DPB1. Donor age, sex, ethnicity and CMV serostatus were compiled alongside the repertoire data. Because of strong linkage in the cohort, roughly five DR-DQ haplotypes were treated as single units for association and clustering. Along with the approximately 620-subject first cohort, a separate validation cohort of around 110 different subjects was used. In a later genetic analysis, genome-wide SNP genotypes for about three fifths of the roughly 670 donors were used, and that subset was treated as a discovery cohort. To predict cytomegalovirus infection status, the study brought together high-throughput TCR immunosequencing, statistical association of individual TCRs with disease status, and machine learning. Among the approximately 400 genotyped donors, under 90% belonged to the genetic ancestry cluster associated with self-reported Caucasian donors. To study patterns of TCR occurrence, a later analysis re-analyzed previously published TCR beta repertoires from hundreds of donors and added high-resolution HLA genotyping. An earlier analysis of 500 to 650 of the donors applied high-throughput TCR beta sequencing to assess whether each TCR beta V gene segment acted as functional or pseudogenic. Results and caveats for the whole study, not just this receptor: In the study, approximately 150 TCR beta chains were listed as associated with cytomegalovirus. In vitro tests confirmed that a few of the cytomegalovirus-associated TCR beta chains recognize cytomegalovirus antigens. Some IMGT-functional V segments, including TRBV6-2 and TRBV6-3, could not be told apart with the 87-base-pair reads, so those segments were excluded. At a false discovery rate of 0.05, a later analysis linked around 17,000 TCR beta sequences to specific HLA alleles. The authors suggested that the approach could potentially be generalized to other disease states and immunological phenotypes. Most CMV-associated TCR beta chains appeared to be HLA-restricted in a later analysis, and the HLA associations seemed to be driven largely by CMV exposure. The only immune exposure information available for the cohort was CMV serostatus. Sequencing depth was assumed to be roughly uniform across donors in the presence/absence analyses, though that assumption may not hold. A later analysis found that TCR association rates varied across HLA loci, with DRB1 alleles showing the most associated TCRs and HLA-C alleles the fewest. The cohort was sequenced for TCR beta chains only, and without alpha or paired-chain data the features that could be detected were limited. A later genetic analysis reported fewer N-insertions in productive TCRs among donors in an Asian-associated ancestry cluster than the roughly 620-donor mean. An association between a missense DCLRE1C variant and V-gene and J-gene trimming of TCR beta chains was found in a later genetic analysis and replicated in an independent cohort. A cluster of highly shared sequence variants was judged likely to represent a technical artifact of the sequencing pipeline. When HLA alleles, especially DR and DQ, strongly co-occurred, TCR associations were difficult to assign to individual alleles. Most TCR sequences were observed very rarely across donors, whereas some public TCRs were present in many individuals. A further reported finding was that TCR beta sequences accurately predicted the HLA-A and HLA-B alleles for most subjects in the first cohort. Broadly in line with IMGT annotations, most TCR beta V segments showed up in productive rearrangements about 87% or about 30% of the time in an earlier analysis of 450 to 750 of the donors. About 17 rarely observed V segments, including chromosome 9 orphons, were excluded from the earlier analysis of several hundred of the donors because counts were too low. Because HLA typing was missing for some donors at each locus, association tests included only the typed subset. Several of the top co-occurrence clusters appeared to be linked to parvovirus B19, influenza, CMV and Epstein-Barr virus, according to a later analysis. In a later analysis, HLA-associated TCR beta chains showed more clonal expansion and lower generation probabilities than non-associated chains that were equally common. The classifier was reported to diagnose cytomegalovirus status with high specificity and sensitivity in both the original and validation cohorts. Linkage disequilibrium might explain the correlated functional status among segregating V segments, but an unknown experimental factor could not be ruled out.

In total, approximately 610 healthy bone marrow donors made up the cohort. Cohort members were all nominally healthy when sampled, although unrecorded immune exposures were likely present. The donor was CMV seropositive and belonged to the group of more than 250 seropositive cohort members. A peripheral blood sample was provided by each donor, and peripheral blood mononuclear cells were used for TCR beta sequencing. Genomic DNA was extracted from the blood cell samples with the Qiagen DNeasy Blood Extraction Kit. A remark on this clone: Its specific antigen is unknown. No much larger clone is present one base from it, and per-base qualities are unavailable.

V is trimmed back by 8 bases and J by 5 bases, and the junction contains 32 bases that no gene match accounts for. The CDR3 measures 20 amino acids from cysteine to phenylalanine. The only DNA kept is the CDR3, 60 bases in frame from the first base. CDR1 and CDR2 are drawn from the germline V gene: SQVTM, ANQGSEA. The library was obtained by the immunoSEQ multiplex PCR assay. For the multiplex PCR, a mixture combining 60 forward primers for TCR Vbeta segments and 13 reverse primers for TCR Jbeta segments was used. The CDR3 region of rearranged TCR beta genes was amplified from genomic DNA by a multiplex PCR assay. The Illumina HiSeq System was used to sequence the amplified TCR beta libraries as 87-base-pair reads. On the authors' methods: Across the 670 or so repertoires, a later analysis counted tens of millions of unique TCR beta chains, some 11 million of which were shared by at least two donors. Raw reads were error-corrected and collapsed into unique sequences with a nearest-neighbor algorithm that merged closely related sequences to remove PCR and sequencing errors. V, D and J gene segments were assigned by aligning CDR3 sequences to IMGT reference sequences. For a sequence to be retained, a match of at least six nucleotides was required to both a V gene segment and a J gene segment. A rearrangement was called productive if the CDR3 had no stop codons and remained in frame with V and J, and every other rearrangement was called non-productive. Following IMGT convention, CDR3 was defined as the stretch from the second conserved V-encoded cysteine to the conserved J-encoded phenylalanine. The earlier analysis of 587 of the donors excluded sequences that lacked an unambiguous match to a single V gene segment. In an earlier analysis of 587 of the donors, V segments were called functional above 56.7% productive rearrangements and were called segregating when the between-donor standard deviation exceeded 5%. A statistical classification framework was developed to diagnose cytomegalovirus status using the catalog of TCR beta chain sequences. In a later analysis, V and J genes were assigned by comparing TCR nucleotide sequences against IMGT/GENE-DB human TR gene sequences. In a later analysis, CDR3 sequences and most-parsimonious VDJ recombination scenarios were assigned using the TCRdist pipeline. In a later analysis, each TCR beta chain was defined by its CDR3 amino acid sequence together with its V-gene family, and reads without a unique V-gene family were excluded. As a way to deal with suspected cross-contamination and a sequencing artifact, a later analysis dropped 592 nucleotide sequences that were highly shared and had low generation probability. A later analysis calculated a clonal expansion index for each public chain from normalized within-repertoire ranks of inferred template counts. Generation probabilities in a later analysis came from a VDJ recombination model fitted to out-of-frame rearrangements, and those results were checked against IGoR. A later analysis scored TCR-TCR, TCR-HLA and TCR-CMV co-occurrence with hypergeometric tests, applying a repertoire-size bias correction to TCR pairs. A later analysis estimated false discovery rates by permuting HLA or CMV assignments 20 times. In a later analysis, co-occurring TCRs were grouped using DBSCAN, with TCRdist sequence similarity added in when clustering inside HLA-allele-positive subsets. Repertoires with fewer than 30,000 or more than 120,000 public chains were left out of co-occurrence clustering, as were a few repertoires with anomalous nucleotide sharing. TCRdb's version of the immuneACCESS table is confined to in-frame rearrangements and falls short of the full clone set. An unresolved V gene accounts for under half of the shortfall where checked; the remainder is of unknown origin. V, J and clone size derive from that table, while D and trimming were established from the DNA sequence. Recorded for this sample are about 120,000 clones; 70% of them occurred a single time. Of the sample, roughly 8.7% is held by the ten largest clones.

The sample taken for sequencing was PBMCs. The chain uses TRBV29-1 and TRBJ1-1, and TRBD1 aligns with 7 junction nucleotides. The TCR comes from a man under 40 in good health and CMV-seropositive. The CDR3 in this case is CSSTKNYWTGDPTRGTEAFF. The nucleotides are TGCAGCTCCACCAAGAACTACTGGACAGGCGACCCCACTAGGGGGACTGAAGCTTTCTTT.